These 10 T cell receptor beta chains came from one sample sequenced in a study of T cell responses to AZD1222 COVID-19 vaccine. Libraries were prepared by immunoSEQ multiplex PCR; TCRdb keeps only in-frame clonotypes and omits some of them. The repertoire holds about 93,000 clones, with roughly nine tenths as singletons. Sequenced here: peripheral blood, sampled 28 days after the second AZD1222 dose. The receptors were gathered from an adult who received the AZD1222 COVID-19 vaccine.

In DNA, the CDR3 is TGTGCCAGCAGCTTAGTAGGACTGGCCTCCTACAATGAGCAGTTCTTC. Translated: CASSLVGLASYNEQFF. The chain combines TRBV7-2 with TRBJ2-1, with D maybe TRBD2 (5 bases). Germline CDR1 SGHTA, CDR2 FQGNSA. The CDR3 is made up of 16 amino acids. Trimming left V 1 base short and J 0 bases short, with 10 bases between.

The chain combines TRBV11-2 with TRBJ2-3; TRBD2 matches 7 bases. CDR1 SGHAT and CDR2 FQNNGV come from the germline V gene. CDR3 length: 19 residues. With 0 bases clipped from V and 3 bases from J, the junction kept 15 bases outside the gene matches. The chain's CDR3 is CASSLDVAGRGGPTDTQYF. The CDR3 DNA follows: TGTGCCAGCAGCTTAGATGTGGCGGGTAGGGGAGGGCCGACAGATACGCAGTATTTT.

V usage is TRBV18 and J usage is TRBJ2-7; no definite D call. V was cut by 5 bases and J by 3 bases, with 11 bases left in between. The CDR3 extends over 13 amino acids. Germline CDR1 is KGHSH and CDR2 is LQKENI. The CDR3 region is CASSKDTDYEQYF. The CDR3 region has the DNA TGTGCCAGCTCAAAGGATACGGACTACGAGCAGTACTTC. Filled out from reference TRBV18 and TRBJ2-7, the complete variable domain reads NAGVMQNPRHLVRRRGQEARLRCSPMKGHSHVYWYRQLPEEGLKFMVYLQKENIIDESGMPKERFSAEFPKEGPSILRIQQVVRGDSAAYFCASSKDTDYEQYFGPGTRLTVT.

In this sample, this clone turned up a few times. The chain employs TRBV5-6 and TRBJ1-2, with D possibly TRBD1 on 5 matching bases. CDR1 SGHDT and CDR2 YYEEEE come from the germline V gene. There are 17 residues in the CDR3. Trimming took 5 bases from V and 1 from J, leaving 21 bases between them. CDR3: CASRRGVAEPINYGYTF. The CDR3 nucleotides read TGTGCCAGCAGACGAGGGGTCGCGGAACCCATTAACTATGGCTACACCTTC. The variable domain in full, completed from reference TRBV5-6 and TRBJ1-2, reads DAGVTQSPTHLIKTRGQQVTLRCSPKSGHDTVSWYQQALGQGPQFIFQYYEEEERQRGNFPDRFSGHQFPNYSSELNVNALLLGDSALYLCASRRGVAEPINYGYTFGSGTRLTVV.

This sequence joins TRBV18 and TRBJ1-4, with 9 bases identical to TRBD1. V trimming: 3 bases; J trimming: 7 bases; junction bases outside the gene matches: 15. The germline CDR1 and CDR2 sequences are KGHSH and LQKENI. The CDR3 loop spans 18 amino acids. This chain's CDR3 is CASSPLGPRTGASEKLFF. The CDR3 DNA is TGTGCCAGCTCACCTTTGGGACCCAGGACAGGGGCCTCTGAAAAACTGTTTTTT.

V usage is TRBV29-1 and J usage is TRBJ1-1, with no clear D. Germline CDR1 reads SQVTM; CDR2 reads ANQGSEA. The CDR3 runs 12 residues. Trimming took off 4 bases at V and 3 bases at J, with 9 bases between the two ends. DNA of the CDR3: TGCAGCGTTGTACGCGGGGACACTGAAGCTTTCTTT. Its protein product is CSVVRGDTEAFF.

The genes are TRBV30 and TRBJ2-2; D might be TRBD2 (6 bases). CDR3 length: 15 residues. The V end lost 1 base, the J end lost 2 bases, and 11 bases lay between the germline ends. Germline V gene sequence: CDR1 GTSNPN, CDR2 SVGIG (reference sequence). The CDR3 DNA is TGTGCCTGGAGTGGACTAGATATCAACACCGGGGAGCTGTTTTTT. Amino acids: CAWSGLDINTGELFF.

The V gene is TRBV29-1, the J gene TRBJ1-5; 7 nucleotides agree with TRBD1. The germline CDR1 and CDR2 sequences are SQVTM and ANQGSEA. Losses at the gene ends were 7 bases for V and 4 bases for J; bases not matched to a gene: 4. The CDR3 runs 12 residues. CDR3 amino acids: CSARDSNQPQHF. As DNA, the CDR3 is TGCAGCGCCAGGGACAGTAATCAGCCCCAGCATTTT. The whole variable domain, remainder taken from reference TRBV29-1 and TRBJ1-5, is SAVISQKPSRDICQRGTSLTIQCQVDSQVTMMFWYRQQPGQSLTLIATANQGSEATYESGFVIDKFPISRPNLTFSTLTVSNMSPEDSSIYLCSARDSNQPQHFGDGTRLSIL.

This clone has at least ten counts. The V gene is TRBV29-1, the J gene TRBJ1-1; 7 nucleotides line up with TRBD1. Per germline, CDR1 SQVTM and CDR2 ANQGSEA. The CDR3 sequence is 12 residues long. With 6 bases clipped from V and 8 bases from J, the junction kept 9 bases outside the gene matches. CDR3 in DNA: TGCAGCGTCCGCCCTACAGGGGCAGAAGCTTTCTTT. Translating it yields CSVRPTGAEAFF.

J is TRBJ1-4 and V is TRBV25-1; a weak D match, TRBD1 (5 bases). The germline CDR1 and CDR2 sequences are MGHDK and SYGVNS. Trimming shortened V by 6 bases and J by 3 bases, and 8 bases separated the two germline ends. This CDR3 spans 13 amino acids. As DNA, the CDR3 is TGTGCCAGCAGGGGGCAGTCTAATGAAAAACTGTTTTTT. Its protein is CASRGQSNEKLFF. Based on the CDR3 plus reference TRBV25-1 and TRBJ1-4, the full variable domain is EADIYQTPRYLVIGTGKKITLECSQTMGHDKMYWYQQDPGMELHLIHYSYGVNSTEKGDLSSESTVSRIRTEHFPLTLESARPSHTSQYLCASRGQSNEKLFFGSGTQLSVL.